Each of the 13 T cell receptor beta chains below was sequenced from the same sample in a study of technical replicates of blood from a handful of donors. Assay: immunoSEQ multiplex PCR; the TCRdb copy retains only in-frame clones and omits some. Counted here are over 85,000 clones, approximately 94% occurring once; the ten biggest clones make up about 0.3%. The sequenced sample was T cells isolated from PBMCs. These receptors all stem from a human donor in good health.

V is TRBV2 and J is TRBJ2-5, with TRBD2 matching 13 bases. The ends lost 6 bases at V and 3 bases at J; junction bases unmatched: 1. The germline V gene encodes CDR1 SNHLY and CDR2 FYNNEI. This CDR3 contains 14 residues. As DNA, the CDR3 is TGTGCCAGCAGCGGACTAGCGGGGGAAGAGACCCAGTACTTC. Residues: CASSGLAGEETQYF.

The rearrangement uses TRBV6-1 and TRBJ1-2; D is possibly TRBD1 (5 bases). Trimming removed 4 bases from V and 3 bases from J, with 12 bases in between. CDR1 and CDR2 from the germline V gene are MNHNS and SASEGT. The CDR3 loop spans 14 amino acids. The CDR3 here is CASSGPQGYYGYTF. In DNA, the CDR3 is TGTGCCAGCAGTGGGCCCCAGGGTTACTATGGCTACACCTTC.

The V call is TRBV28, the J call TRBJ2-5; TRBD1 matches 10 bases. CDR3 size: 14 residues. The germline gives CDR1 MDHEN, CDR2 SYDVKM. The V and J ends lost 5 bases and 6 bases, in that order; junction bases with no gene match: 6. The CDR3 coding sequence is TGTGCCAGCAGTAGACCGGGACAGGGGCAGACCCAGTACTTC. Translation gives CASSRPGQGQTQYF.

The chain combines TRBV5-4 with TRBJ2-1, with 7 bases identical to TRBD2. The CDR3 is 14 amino acids. Germline CDR1 is SGHNT and CDR2 is YYREEE (reference sequence). V lost 2 bases, J lost 6 bases, and 5 bases stayed unmatched. CDR3 bases: TGTGCCAGCAGCTTTCTAGCGGAGGGCAATGAGCAGTTCTTC. Translating gives CASSFLAEGNEQFF.

This chain connects TRBV29-1 to TRBJ2-1; D perhaps matches TRBD2 (6 bases). The CDR3 has 11 residues. V was clipped by 7 bases and J by 8 bases, with 12 bases between them. Germline assignment: CDR1 SQVTM and CDR2 ANQGSEA. The CDR3 sequence: CSARESHEQFF. The CDR3 DNA reads TGCAGCGCTCGGGAGAGCCATGAGCAGTTCTTC.

The chain couples TRBV5-3 to TRBJ1-2, with TRBD1 matching 9 bases. TRBV5-3 is sorted into the ORF group, with uncertain function. The junction had 11 bases not matched to a gene; V was cut back by 1 base and J by 10 bases. The CDR3 sequence is 15 residues long. CDR3 bases: TGTGCCAGAAGCTTGCCCGGACAGGGGTCAATATACTACACCTTC. Translated, it gives CARSLPGQGSIYYTF.

This sequence joins TRBV6-4 and TRBJ2-2; possible D gene TRBD2, 5 bases. The V and J ends lost 4 bases and 7 bases respectively, with 13 bases between them. CDR1 is MRHNA and CDR2 is SNTAGT in the germline V gene. The CDR3 runs to 14 residues. The CDR3 sequence: CASSALYRGGELFF. The CDR3 nucleotides are TGTGCCAGCAGTGCCTTATACCGGGGCGGGGAGCTGTTTTTT.

Judged by abundance, this clone is medium-sized. The chain couples TRBV19 to TRBJ1-1; TRBD1 might be the D (6 bases). The CDR3 runs to 15 residues. Germline V gene data show CDR1 as LNHDA and CDR2 as SQIVND (reference sequence). V shed 3 bases and J shed 7 bases, with 18 bases lying between them. Here the CDR3 DNA reads TGTGCCAGTAGTATTCGTAAGGCAGGGGATGGTGAAGCTTTCTTT. This translates into CASSIRKAGDGEAFF. Looking up the rest from reference TRBV19 and TRBJ1-1 gives the full variable domain: DGGITQSPKYLFRKEGQNVTLSCEQNLNHDAMYWYRQDPGQGLRLIYYSQIVNDFQKGDIAEGYSVSREKKESFPLTVTSAQKNPTAFYLCASSIRKAGDGEAFFGQGTRLTVV.

This rearrangement joins TRBV19 to TRBJ1-5; 10 bases align to TRBD1. CDR3 length: 15 amino acids. Losses at the gene ends were 5 bases for V and 6 bases for J; bases not matched to a gene: 7. Germline lookup yields CDR1 LNHDA and CDR2 SQIVND (reference sequence). The CDR3: CASSATGTGVQPQHF. The CDR3 DNA sequence: TGTGCCAGTAGTGCGACCGGGACAGGGGTTCAGCCCCAGCATTTT.

The J gene is TRBJ2-1, the V gene TRBV4-1; 9 bases match TRBD2. CDR3 length: 15 amino acids. Germline values: CDR1 MGHRA, CDR2 YSYEKL. The V and J ends lost 4 bases and 0 bases, in that order; junction bases with no gene match: 1. This CDR3 reads CASSRSGSSYNEQFF. The CDR3, as DNA: TGCGCCAGCAGCCGTAGCGGGAGCTCCTACAATGAGCAGTTCTTC.

On this clone itself: This sample also contains other DNA sequences that code for the same CDR3. The rearrangement links TRBV7-2 to TRBJ2-7; 9 nucleotides match TRBD2. The CDR3 has 15 amino acids. V shed 1 base, J shed 1 base, and the junction held 2 bases outside the gene matches. The germline CDR1 and CDR2 sequences are SGHTA and FQGNSA. In DNA form, the CDR3 reads TGTGCCAGCAGCTTAGGGACTAGCGTATCCTACGAGCAGTACTTC. As protein: CASSLGTSVSYEQYF.

The rearrangement joins TRBV28 to TRBJ2-3, with a weak D call TRBD1 (6 bases). The CDR3 extends over 18 amino acids. Germline CDR1 is MDHEN and CDR2 is SYDVKM. V lost 5 bases, J lost 0 bases, and 21 bases lay in between. The chain's CDR3 is CASSPPPGHFTSTDTQYF. Here the CDR3 DNA reads TGTGCCAGCAGTCCCCCTCCGGGACATTTTACTAGCACAGATACGCAGTATTTT.

This clone was seen once. The V call is TRBV19, the J call TRBJ2-2; maybe TRBD1 (6 bases). Germline-derived CDR1 and CDR2 are LNHDA and SQIVND (reference sequence). The CDR3 extends over 15 amino acids. V was pared by 5 bases and J by 4 bases, with 14 bases between. The DNA of the CDR3 is TGTGCCAGTAGTTTGGGGGCCCTGGGCACCGGGGAGCTGTTTTTT. Residues: CASSLGALGTGELFF.